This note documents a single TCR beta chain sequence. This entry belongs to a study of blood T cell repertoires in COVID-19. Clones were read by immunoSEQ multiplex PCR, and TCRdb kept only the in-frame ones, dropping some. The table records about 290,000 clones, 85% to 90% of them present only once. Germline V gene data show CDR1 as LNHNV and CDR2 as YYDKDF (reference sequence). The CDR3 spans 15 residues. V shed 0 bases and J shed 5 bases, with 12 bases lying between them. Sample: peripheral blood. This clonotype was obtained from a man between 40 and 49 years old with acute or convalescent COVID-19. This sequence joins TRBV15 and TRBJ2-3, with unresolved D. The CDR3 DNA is TGTGCCACCAGCAGAGAGTCCAAAAGGAGAGATACGCAGTATTTT. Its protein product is CATSRESKRRDTQYF.